This T cell receptor beta chain came from a study of cytomegalovirus exposure and HLA in healthy donors. TCRdb's copy holds only in-frame clones and misses some; the assay was immunoSEQ multiplex PCR. The table has around 140,000 clones, about 95% seen once; the top ten hold approximately 1.8%. Germline-derived CDR1 and CDR2 are SEHNR and FQNEAQ (reference sequence). This CDR3 is built from 12 residues. V was trimmed by 3 bases and J by 5 bases, leaving 7 bases between them. The count of this clone is one. Sequenced sample: PBMCs. This clonotype originated in a man aged 18 to 30 in good health and CMV-seropositive. J is TRBJ1-2 and V is TRBV7-9; D perhaps matches TRBD1 (6 bases). The CDR3 sequence: CASSLTGYGYTF. CDR3 nucleotide sequence: TGTGCCAGCAGCTTGACAGGATATGGCTACACCTTC. Looking up the rest from reference TRBV7-9 and TRBJ1-2 gives the full variable domain: DTGVSQNPRHKITKRGQNVTFRCDPISEHNRLYWYRQTLGQGPEFLTYFQNEAQLEKSRLLSDRFSAERPKGSFSTLEIQRTEQGDSAMYLCASSLTGYGYTFGSGTRLTVV.